A single T cell receptor beta chain is shown here with its context. Its specificity is unknown. TCRdb independently ran MiXCR on the RT-PCR reads; one entry per CDR3 protein. The table shows about 520,000 distinct CDR3 sequences, with roughly 7.9% occurring only once. The sample is drawn from a study of response to subunit inactivated influenza vaccine. Study outcomes and limitations: The authors offered the suggestion that each seasonal influenza vaccination recruits few new T cells.

This receptor was taken from a man between 50 and 75 years old who received an inactivated influenza vaccine. This specimen was PBMCs from blood, taken less than 30 months after vaccination.

The chain's CDR3 is CASSHLRTGTPYEQYF. The CDR3 DNA reads as TGTGCCAGCAGCCACCTCAGGACAGGGACCCCTTACGAGCAGTACTTC. The chain carries TRBV4-2 and TRBJ2-7; 8 nucleotides agree with TRBD1. V lost 3 bases, J lost 4 bases, and 11 bases stayed unmatched. Germline-derived CDR1 and CDR2 are LGHNA and YNFKEQ. The CDR3 consists of 16 residues.